These 25 T cell receptor beta chains share one sample of origin, sequenced in a study of siplizumab effects on memory and regulatory T cells. Only in-frame clones appear in the TCRdb table, and some are missing; sequencing was by immunoSEQ multiplex PCR. The sample includes approximately 68,000 clones, about 90% of them seen just once. The sample comprised CD8+ T cells sorted from blood. All receptors come from a human donor in good health.

The chain joins TRBV5-1 to TRBJ1-1, with D unclear. The length of the CDR3 is 15 residues. Trimming stripped 0 bases from V and 7 bases from J, with 16 bases between. CDR1 is SGHRS and CDR2 is YFSETQ in the germline V gene. CDR3 residues: CASSLELGDYREAFF. In nucleotides, the CDR3 is TGCGCCAGCAGCTTGGAGCTTGGGGATTACCGTGAAGCTTTCTTT.

The rearrangement uses TRBV13 and TRBJ2-2; D tentatively reads TRBD1 or TRBD2 (5 bases each). V dropped 3 bases and J dropped 7 bases, with 15 bases sitting between them. This CDR3 contains 15 residues. Germline V gives CDR1 PRHDT, CDR2 FYEKMQ (reference sequence). The CDR3 sequence: CASSFLGAGGGELFF. CDR3 in DNA: TGTGCCAGCAGCTTCTTAGGGGCTGGAGGCGGGGAGCTGTTTTTT. Combining the CDR3 with reference TRBV13 and TRBJ2-2 gives the whole variable domain AAGVIQSPRHLIKEKRETATLKCYPIPRHDTVYWYQQGPGQDPQFLISFYEKMQSDKGSIPDRFSAQQFSDYHSELNMSSLELGDSALYFCASSFLGAGGGELFFGEGSRLTVL.

This chain links TRBV6-4 with TRBJ1-6; a possible D gene is TRBD1 (6 bases). V shed 8 bases and J shed 2 bases, with 10 bases lying between them. The CDR3 runs to 14 residues. CDR1 is MRHNA and CDR2 is SNTAGT in the germline V gene. The CDR3 reads CASLTGPYNSPLHF. The CDR3 region has the DNA TGTGCCAGCCTGACAGGTCCCTATAATTCACCCCTCCACTTT.

This rearrangement joins TRBV4-2 to TRBJ1-1, with D possibly matching TRBD1 (5 bases). The V end was cut by 2 bases, the J end by 0 bases, with 10 bases between. Per the germline V gene, CDR1 is LGHNA and CDR2 is YNFKEQ. The CDR3 loop spans 15 amino acids. CDR3 sequence (DNA): TGTGCCAGCAGCCAAAGCGAGGGGTTGAACACTGAAGCTTTCTTT. Translation: CASSQSEGLNTEAFF.

The chain joins TRBV7-9 to TRBJ1-2; 9 nucleotides agree with TRBD1. Germline CDR1 SEHNR, CDR2 FQNEAQ (reference sequence). This CDR3 is built from 16 residues. V gave up 4 bases and J gave up 3 bases; unmatched junction bases: 9. In DNA form, the CDR3 reads TGTGCCAGCAGCTCCAACACACGGACAGGGGACTATGGCTACACCTTC. Protein sequence: CASSSNTRTGDYGYTF.

This rearrangement joins TRBV19 to TRBJ1-4; D gene unclear. V gave up 6 bases and J gave up 1 base, with 9 bases separating them. Germline loops: CDR1 LNHDA, CDR2 SQIVND (reference sequence). The CDR3 has 14 amino acids. The CDR3 DNA reads as TGTGCCAGTAGAGGGCGAGGAACTAATGAAAAACTGTTTTTT. The encoded protein is CASRGRGTNEKLFF.

J is TRBJ1-2 and V is TRBV5-1, with D possibly matching TRBD1 (6 bases). CDR1 and CDR2 from the germline V gene are SGHRS and YFSETQ. Deletions cut 4 bases from V and 4 bases from J, with 11 bases between. The CDR3 has 13 residues. CDR3 sequence (DNA): TGCGCCAGCAGCCCCGGAGGGGGCTATGGCTACACCTTC. This encodes CASSPGGGYGYTF.

This chain connects TRBV6-6 to TRBJ2-7; no firm D call. The CDR3 has 15 residues. Germline-derived CDR1 and CDR2 are MNHNY and SVGAGI (reference sequence). V lost 7 bases and J lost 0, with 16 bases in between. CDR3 region: CASTSRGVASYEQYF. The CDR3 region has the DNA TGTGCCAGCACCTCCCGAGGAGTTGCCTCCTACGAGCAGTACTTC.

The chain employs TRBV9 and TRBJ2-1; 14 bases agree with TRBD2. Germline lookup yields CDR1 SGDLS and CDR2 YYNGEE. This CDR3 region has 15 residues. V was pared by 4 bases and J by 7 bases, with 4 bases of the junction left unmatched. The CDR3: CASSTGTSGGNEQFF. CDR3 in DNA: TGTGCCAGCAGCACCGGGACTAGCGGGGGAAATGAGCAGTTCTTC.

The chain links TRBV6-8 to TRBJ1-5; perhaps TRBD1 as D (5 bases). V was trimmed by 2 bases and J by 5 bases, leaving 19 bases between them. The germline V gene encodes CDR1 MNHGY and CDR2 SAAAGT. CDR3 length: 17 amino acids. The CDR3 spells CASSYICSQQADQPQHF. The CDR3 nucleotides read TGTGCCAGCAGTTACATTTGCTCTCAACAGGCTGATCAGCCCCAGCATTTT.

This clone was seen a few times. CDR3 sequence reads: CAWSEGTGDYEQYF. CDR3 DNA: TGTGCCTGGAGTGAGGGGACAGGGGATTACGAGCAGTACTTC. The chain uses TRBV30 and TRBJ2-7; 10 nucleotides line up with TRBD1. V was pared by 1 base and J by 4 bases, with 4 bases of the junction left unmatched. In germline, CDR1 is GTSNPN, CDR2 SVGIG (reference sequence). The CDR3 has 14 residues.

This clone came up once. The rearrangement uses TRBV4-2 and TRBJ2-7; D unresolved. V was trimmed by 5 bases and J by 4 bases, leaving 6 bases between them. CDR1 and CDR2 from the germline V gene are LGHNA and YNFKEQ. This CDR3 comprises 11 residues. The CDR3 here is CASSFNYEQYF. CDR3 nucleotides: TGTGCCAGCAGCTTTAATTACGAGCAGTACTTC.

Remarks on this clone: The identical CDR3 is also encoded by other nucleotide sequences in the sample. The DNA of the CDR3 is TGTGCCAGCAGTTACAGTAGCTCCTACGAGCAGTACTTC. Amino acid sequence: CASSYSSSYEQYF. V and J are TRBV6-5 and TRBJ2-7; D uncertain. The ends were cut back, 2 bases at V and 0 bases at J, with 5 bases in the middle. CDR3 length equals 13 residues. Germline values: CDR1 MNHEY, CDR2 SVGAGI.

This clone came up once. V usage is TRBV4-1 and J usage is TRBJ1-5, with D possibly matching TRBD1 (5 bases). The CDR3 is 13 residues long. The germline V and J ends were trimmed by 4 bases and 4 bases, with 8 bases remaining between them. Germline assignment: CDR1 MGHRA and CDR2 YSYEKL. CDR3 DNA: TGCGCCAGCAGCCGGGGGAGTAATCAGCCCCAGCATTTT. It is translated as CASSRGSNQPQHF.

DNA for the CDR3: TGTGCCAGCACACGTAGCTGGGGGCACGAGCAGTACTTC. The encoded protein is CASTRSWGHEQYF. This rearrangement joins TRBV2 to TRBJ2-5, with D perhaps TRBD1 (6 bases). The assigned J gene may be wrong: the sequence end matches TRBJ2-7 better. The CDR3 spans 13 residues. Germline-derived CDR1 and CDR2 are SNHLY and FYNNEI.

The J gene is TRBJ2-7, the V gene TRBV7-9, with 9 bases fitting TRBD1. With V trimmed by 4 bases and J by 0 bases, 4 bases remained unmatched. CDR3 length: 15 residues. Germline V gene sequence: CDR1 SEHNR, CDR2 FQNEAQ (reference sequence). In DNA form, the CDR3 reads TGTGCCAGCAGCTCTAGGACAGGGGACTCCTACGAGCAGTACTTC. Translating gives CASSSRTGDSYEQYF.

This clone was observed once. The chain couples TRBV7-8 to TRBJ1-1; 11 bases match TRBD1. V trimming: 5 bases; J trimming: 5 bases; junction bases outside the gene matches: 7. This CDR3 is 15 amino acids long. Germline CDR1 and CDR2: SGHVS and FQNEAQ. The CDR3 sequence: CASSTSGTGGTEAFF. The CDR3 DNA reads TGTGCCAGCAGCACTTCCGGGACAGGGGGTACTGAAGCTTTCTTT. Filled out from reference TRBV7-8 and TRBJ1-1, the complete variable domain reads GAGVSQSPRYKVAKRGQDVALRCDPISGHVSLFWYQQALGQGPEFLTYFQNEAQLDKSGLPSDRFFAERPEGSVSTLKIQRTQQEDSAVYLCASSTSGTGGTEAFFGQGTRLTVV.

The chain has TRBV7-2 and TRBJ1-1; D is perhaps TRBD1 (5 bases). The germline V and J ends were trimmed by 1 base and 9 bases, with 12 bases remaining between them. The germline V gene has CDR1 SGHTA and CDR2 FQGNSA. The CDR3 sequence is 13 residues long. This chain's CDR3 is CASSLGLDRKAFF. CDR3 nucleotide sequence: TGTGCCAGCAGCTTAGGACTCGACAGAAAAGCTTTCTTT.

The chain recombines TRBV5-1 with TRBJ2-1, with TRBD1 as a possible D gene (6 bases). This CDR3 is built from 14 residues. Germline CDR1 reads SGHRS; CDR2 reads YFSETQ. With 1 base removed from V and 8 bases from J, the gap between germline ends came to 13 bases. CDR3 coding DNA: TGCGCCAGCAGCTTGAATCAGGGGTGGGATGAGCAGTTCTTC. Its translation: CASSLNQGWDEQFF.

The chain employs TRBV7-9 and TRBJ2-1; D is uncertain. CDR3 length: 13 residues. The V end was cut by 2 bases, the J end by 7 bases, with 9 bases between. Looked up from germline, CDR1 is SEHNR and CDR2 is FQNEAQ (reference sequence). The CDR3: CASSLSVENEQFF. DNA of the CDR3: TGTGCCAGCAGCTTATCTGTCGAAAATGAGCAGTTCTTC.

This clone has a single count. The chain links TRBV29-1 to TRBJ1-4, with 7 bases lining up with TRBD1. Per germline, CDR1 SQVTM and CDR2 ANQGSEA. The CDR3 has 14 amino acids. V lost 6 bases, J lost 0 bases, and 4 bases stayed unmatched. The CDR3 coding sequence is TGCAGCGTGGGGGACAGTGCAACTAATGAAAAACTGTTTTTT. The encoded protein is CSVGDSATNEKLFF.

The genes are TRBV7-9 and TRBJ2-2, with D hard to call. CDR1 and CDR2 from the germline V gene are SEHNR and FQNEAQ (reference sequence). This CDR3 is built from 11 residues. Trimming left V 3 bases short and J 14 bases short, with 10 bases between. The DNA of the CDR3 is TGTGCCAGCAGCTTTCTTCGACCTCTGTTTTTT. This translates into CASSFLRPLFF. The full variable domain, its missing parts supplied by reference TRBV7-9 and TRBJ2-2, is DTGVSQNPRHKITKRGQNVTFRCDPISEHNRLYWYRQTLGQGPEFLTYFQNEAQLEKSRLLSDRFSAERPKGSFSTLEIQRTEQGDSAMYLCASSFLRPLFFGEGSRLTVL.

In DNA, the CDR3 is TGTGCCAGCAGTTCCGGGACTAGCGACTACGAGCAGTACTTC. Translated, it gives CASSSGTSDYEQYF. This chain connects TRBV6-1 to TRBJ2-7; 10 bases agree with TRBD2. Germline trimming cut 5 bases from V and 3 bases from J; bases unmatched to any gene: 4. The CDR3 runs to 14 residues. In germline, CDR1 is MNHNS, CDR2 SASEGT.

The gene calls are TRBV5-4 and TRBJ1-2, with no clear D. Germline-derived CDR1 and CDR2 are SGHNT and YYREEE (reference sequence). There are 13 residues in the CDR3. The germline V and J ends were trimmed by 4 bases and 7 bases, with 14 bases remaining between them. The CDR3 DNA is TGTGCCAGCAGCCAAACGGATTTCTTTGGCTACACCTTC. It codes for CASSQTDFFGYTF.

The V call is TRBV4-2, the J call TRBJ2-7; 9 nucleotides agree with TRBD1. V was clipped by 4 bases and J by 6 bases; unmatched bases: 7. CDR1 is LGHNA, CDR2 YNFKEQ, per germline. The CDR3 spans 14 residues. The CDR3 loop is CASSPGQGRLEQYF. For the CDR3, the DNA is TGTGCCAGCAGCCCAGGACAGGGGAGGCTCGAGCAGTACTTC.